This TCR beta chain derives from a study of regulatory dendritic cells for organ transplantation. V dropped 6 bases and J dropped 4; count of bases not matched to a gene: 8. The germline CDR1 and CDR2 sequences are MNHEY and SMNVEV (reference sequence). The CDR3 contains 16 residues. Clones were sequenced by immunoSEQ multiplex PCR, and TCRdb holds only the in-frame ones, with some missing. The table records about 38,000 clones, about nine tenths of them present only once. About this clone itself: Its antigen is as yet unknown.

Study-level points and caveats: The authors noted considerable between-person heterogeneity in alloreactive memory CD8+ cells.

This receptor was identified in a human donor in good health. Sequencing used naive CD8+ T cells from blood. Subset given: CD45RA+ naive T cells. The chain is built from TRBV27 and TRBJ2-1; TRBD2 aligns across 11 bases. CDR3 amino acids: CASRHGTSGPYNEQFF. CDR3 DNA: TGTGCCAGCAGACATGGGACTAGCGGACCTTACAATGAGCAGTTCTTC.